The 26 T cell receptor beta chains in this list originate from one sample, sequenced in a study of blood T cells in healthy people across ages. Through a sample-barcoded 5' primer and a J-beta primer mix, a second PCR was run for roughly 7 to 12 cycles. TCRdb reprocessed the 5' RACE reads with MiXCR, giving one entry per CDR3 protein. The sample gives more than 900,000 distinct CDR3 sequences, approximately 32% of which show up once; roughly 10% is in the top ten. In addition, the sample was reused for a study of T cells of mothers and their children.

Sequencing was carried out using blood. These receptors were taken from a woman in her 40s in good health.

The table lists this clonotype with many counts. DNA for the CDR3: TGTGCCAGCAGTCGACGGGAATTCTACGAGCAGTACTTC. It translates to CASSRREFYEQYF. V usage is TRBV12-3 or TRBV12-4 and J usage is TRBJ2-7, with D perhaps TRBD2 (5 bases). V lost 5 bases and J lost 3, with 11 bases in between. This CDR3 region has 13 residues.

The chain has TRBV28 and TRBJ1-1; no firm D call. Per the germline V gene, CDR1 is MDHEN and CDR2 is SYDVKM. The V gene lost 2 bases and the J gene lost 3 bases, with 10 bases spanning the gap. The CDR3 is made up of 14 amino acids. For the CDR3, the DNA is TGTGCCAGCAGTTTAAGACGGATCGACACTGAAGCTTTCTTT. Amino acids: CASSLRRIDTEAFF.

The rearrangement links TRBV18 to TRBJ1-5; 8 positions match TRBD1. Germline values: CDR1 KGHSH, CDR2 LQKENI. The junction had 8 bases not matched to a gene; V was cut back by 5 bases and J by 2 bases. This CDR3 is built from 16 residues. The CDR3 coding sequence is TGTGCCAGCTCAATGACAGGGGAGTGGGGCAATCAGCCCCAGCATTTT. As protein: CASSMTGEWGNQPQHF. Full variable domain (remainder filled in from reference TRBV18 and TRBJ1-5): NAGVMQNPRHLVRRRGQEARLRCSPMKGHSHVYWYRQLPEEGLKFMVYLQKENIIDESGMPKERFSAEFPKEGPSILRIQQVVRGDSAAYFCASSMTGEWGNQPQHFGDGTRLSIL.

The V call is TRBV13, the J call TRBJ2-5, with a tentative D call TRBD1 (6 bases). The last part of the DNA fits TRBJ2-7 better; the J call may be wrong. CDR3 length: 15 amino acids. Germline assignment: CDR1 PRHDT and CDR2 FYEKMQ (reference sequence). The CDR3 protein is CASSLEGGNGYEQYF. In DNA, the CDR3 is TGTGCCAGCAGCTTAGAAGGGGGAAATGGGTACGAGCAGTACTTC.

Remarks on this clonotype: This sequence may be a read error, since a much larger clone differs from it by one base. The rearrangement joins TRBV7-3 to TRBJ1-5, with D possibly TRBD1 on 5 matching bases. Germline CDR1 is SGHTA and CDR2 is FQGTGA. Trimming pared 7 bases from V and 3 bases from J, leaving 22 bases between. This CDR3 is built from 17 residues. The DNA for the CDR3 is TGTGCCAGCAACGTTTGGGGGGACCTGCTGTACAATCAGCCCCAGCATTTT. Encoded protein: CASNVWGDLLYNQPQHF.

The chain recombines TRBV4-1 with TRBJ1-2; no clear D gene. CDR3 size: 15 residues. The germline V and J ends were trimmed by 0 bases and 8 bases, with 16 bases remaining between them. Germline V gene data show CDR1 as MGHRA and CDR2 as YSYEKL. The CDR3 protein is CASSQDPEHSRGYTF. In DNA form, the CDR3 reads TGCGCCAGCAGCCAAGATCCAGAGCATTCTAGAGGCTACACCTTC.

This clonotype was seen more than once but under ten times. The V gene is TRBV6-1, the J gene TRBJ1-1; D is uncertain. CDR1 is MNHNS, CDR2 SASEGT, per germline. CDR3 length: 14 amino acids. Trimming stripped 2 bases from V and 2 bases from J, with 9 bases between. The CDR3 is CASSEIRANTEAFF. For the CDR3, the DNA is TGTGCCAGCAGTGAAATCAGAGCTAACACTGAAGCTTTCTTT.

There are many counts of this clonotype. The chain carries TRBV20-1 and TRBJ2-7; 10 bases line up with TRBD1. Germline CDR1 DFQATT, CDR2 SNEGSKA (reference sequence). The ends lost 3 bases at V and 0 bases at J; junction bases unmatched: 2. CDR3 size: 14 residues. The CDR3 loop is CSARGQGPSYEQYF. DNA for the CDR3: TGCAGTGCTAGGGGACAGGGGCCCTCCTACGAGCAGTACTTC.

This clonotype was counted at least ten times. As DNA, the CDR3 is TGTGCCAGCAGCCGAGGGGGGGGCTATGGCTACACCTTC. Translating gives CASSRGGGYGYTF. The J gene is TRBJ1-2, the V gene TRBV7-2, with D possibly matching TRBD1 (6 bases). V lost 5 bases, J lost 4 bases, and 11 bases lay in between. Germline V gives CDR1 SGHTA, CDR2 FQGNSA. This CDR3 has 13 residues.

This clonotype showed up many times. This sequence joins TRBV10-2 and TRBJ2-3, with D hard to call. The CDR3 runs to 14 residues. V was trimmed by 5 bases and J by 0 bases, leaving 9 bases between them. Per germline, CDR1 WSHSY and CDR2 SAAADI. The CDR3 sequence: CASSRDPSTDTQYF. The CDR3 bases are TGCGCCAGCAGTAGGGATCCTAGCACAGATACGCAGTATTTT.

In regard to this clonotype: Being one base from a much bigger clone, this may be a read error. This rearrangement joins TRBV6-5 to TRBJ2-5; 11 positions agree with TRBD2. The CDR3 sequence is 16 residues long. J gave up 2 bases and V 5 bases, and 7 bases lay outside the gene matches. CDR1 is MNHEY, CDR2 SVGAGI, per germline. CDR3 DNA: TGTGCCAGCAGTCCACTAGCGGGGGTGAGACAAGAGACCCAGTACTTC. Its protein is CASSPLAGVRQETQYF.

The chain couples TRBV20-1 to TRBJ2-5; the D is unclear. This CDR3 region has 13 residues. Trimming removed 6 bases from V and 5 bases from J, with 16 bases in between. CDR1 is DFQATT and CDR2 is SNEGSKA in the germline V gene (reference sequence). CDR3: CSATKGPQETQYF. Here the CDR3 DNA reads TGCAGTGCCACTAAAGGGCCTCAGGAGACCCAGTACTTC.

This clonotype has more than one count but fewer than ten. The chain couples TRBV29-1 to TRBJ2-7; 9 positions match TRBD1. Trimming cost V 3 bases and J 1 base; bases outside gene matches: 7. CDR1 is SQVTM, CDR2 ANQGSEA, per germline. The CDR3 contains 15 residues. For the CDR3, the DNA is TGCAGCGTTGAGGGACAGGGACCGAATTCCTACGAGCAGTACTTC. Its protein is CSVEGQGPNSYEQYF.

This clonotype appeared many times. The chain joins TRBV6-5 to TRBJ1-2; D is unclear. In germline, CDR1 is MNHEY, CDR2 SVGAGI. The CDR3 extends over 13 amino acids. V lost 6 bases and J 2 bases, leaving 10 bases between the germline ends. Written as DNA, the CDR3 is TGTGCCAGCAGCCGGAGTTCGAACTATGGCTACACCTTC. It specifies CASSRSSNYGYTF.

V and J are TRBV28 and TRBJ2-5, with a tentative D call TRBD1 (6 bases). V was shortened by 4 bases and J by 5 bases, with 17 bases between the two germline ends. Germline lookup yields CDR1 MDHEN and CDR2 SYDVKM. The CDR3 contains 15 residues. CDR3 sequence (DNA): TGTGCCAGCAGTTCGACGTACAGGGCCCTTGAGACCCAGTACTTC. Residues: CASSSTYRALETQYF. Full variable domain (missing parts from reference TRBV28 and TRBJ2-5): DVKVTQSSRYLVKRTGEKVFLECVQDMDHENMFWYRQDPGLGLRLIYFSYDVKMKEKGDIPEGYSVSREKKERFSLILESASTNQTSMYLCASSSTYRALETQYFGPGTRLLVL.

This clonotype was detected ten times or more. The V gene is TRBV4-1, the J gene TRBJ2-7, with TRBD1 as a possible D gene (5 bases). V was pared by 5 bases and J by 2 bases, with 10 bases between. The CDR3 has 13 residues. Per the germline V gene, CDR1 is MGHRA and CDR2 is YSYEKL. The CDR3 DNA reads TGCGCCAGCAGCGACAGAATTACCTACGAGCAGTACTTC. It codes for CASSDRITYEQYF.

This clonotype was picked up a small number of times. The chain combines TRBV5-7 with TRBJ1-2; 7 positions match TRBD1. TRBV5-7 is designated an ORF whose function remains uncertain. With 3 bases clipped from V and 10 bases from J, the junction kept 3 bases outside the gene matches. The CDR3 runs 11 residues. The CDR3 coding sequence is TGTGCCAGCAGCTCAGGACAGGACTACACCTTC. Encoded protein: CASSSGQDYTF.

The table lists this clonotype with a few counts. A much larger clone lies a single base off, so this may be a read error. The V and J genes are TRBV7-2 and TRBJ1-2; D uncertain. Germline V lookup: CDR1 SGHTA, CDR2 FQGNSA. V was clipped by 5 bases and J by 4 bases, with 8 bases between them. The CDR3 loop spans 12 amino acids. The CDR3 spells CASSIGSYGYTF. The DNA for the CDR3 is TGTGCCAGCAGCATAGGGTCCTATGGCTACACCTTC.

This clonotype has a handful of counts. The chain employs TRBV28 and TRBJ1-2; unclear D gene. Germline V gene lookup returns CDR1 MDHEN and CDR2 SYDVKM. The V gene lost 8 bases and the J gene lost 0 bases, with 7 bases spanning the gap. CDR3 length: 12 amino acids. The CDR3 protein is CASGQANYGYTF. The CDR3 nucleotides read TGTGCCAGCGGGCAGGCTAACTATGGCTACACCTTC.

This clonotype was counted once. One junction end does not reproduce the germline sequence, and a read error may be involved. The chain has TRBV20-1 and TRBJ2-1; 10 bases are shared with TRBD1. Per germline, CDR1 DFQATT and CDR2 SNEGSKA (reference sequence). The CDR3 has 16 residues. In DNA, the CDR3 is TGCAGTGCTCCCGGACAGGGGGAGTTGGTTTTCAATGAGCAGGTCTTC. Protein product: CSAPGQGELVFNEQVF.

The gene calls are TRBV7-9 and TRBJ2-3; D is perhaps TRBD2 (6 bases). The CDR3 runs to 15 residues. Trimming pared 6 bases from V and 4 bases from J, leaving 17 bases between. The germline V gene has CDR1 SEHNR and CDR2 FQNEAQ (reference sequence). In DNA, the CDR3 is TGTGCCAGCAGTTACATGGGAGGAACCGCAGATACGCAGTATTTT. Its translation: CASSYMGGTADTQYF. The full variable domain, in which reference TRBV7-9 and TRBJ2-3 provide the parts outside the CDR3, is DTGVSQNPRHKITKRGQNVTFRCDPISEHNRLYWYRQTLGQGPEFLTYFQNEAQLEKSRLLSDRFSAERPKGSFSTLEIQRTEQGDSAMYLCASSYMGGTADTQYFGPGTRLTVL.

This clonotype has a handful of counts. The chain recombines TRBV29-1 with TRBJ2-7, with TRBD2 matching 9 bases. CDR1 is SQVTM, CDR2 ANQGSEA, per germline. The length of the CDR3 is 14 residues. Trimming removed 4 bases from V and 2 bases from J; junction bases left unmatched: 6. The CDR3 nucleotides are TGCAGCGTTGTTTCTAGCGGGGCAACCTACGAGCAGTACTTC. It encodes CSVVSSGATYEQYF.

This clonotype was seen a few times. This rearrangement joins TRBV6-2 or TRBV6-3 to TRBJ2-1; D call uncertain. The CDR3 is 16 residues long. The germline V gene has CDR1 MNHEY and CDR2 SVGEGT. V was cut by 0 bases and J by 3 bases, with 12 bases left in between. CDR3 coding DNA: TGTGCCAGCAGTTACTCGATCCAGTCTGGCTACAATGAGCAGTTCTTC. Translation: CASSYSIQSGYNEQFF.

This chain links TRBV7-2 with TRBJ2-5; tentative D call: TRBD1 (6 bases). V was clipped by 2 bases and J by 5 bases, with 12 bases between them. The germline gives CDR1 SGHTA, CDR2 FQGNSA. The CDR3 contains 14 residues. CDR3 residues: CASSLLGALETQYF. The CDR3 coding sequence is TGTGCCAGCAGCTTATTGGGGGCGCTCGAGACCCAGTACTTC.

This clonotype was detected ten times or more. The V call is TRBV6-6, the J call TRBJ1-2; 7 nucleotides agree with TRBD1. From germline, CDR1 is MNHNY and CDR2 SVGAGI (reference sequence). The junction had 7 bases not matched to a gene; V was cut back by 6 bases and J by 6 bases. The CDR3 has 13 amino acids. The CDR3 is CASSTGALDGYTF. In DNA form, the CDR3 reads TGTGCCAGCAGCACAGGGGCCCTCGATGGCTACACCTTC.

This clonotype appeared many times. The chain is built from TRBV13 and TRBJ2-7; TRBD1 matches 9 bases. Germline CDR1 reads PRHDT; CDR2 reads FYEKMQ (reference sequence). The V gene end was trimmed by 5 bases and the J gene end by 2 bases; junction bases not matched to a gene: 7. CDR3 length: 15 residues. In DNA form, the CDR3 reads TGTGCCAGCAGCGCCGGGACAGGGTTTCCCTACGAGCAGTACTTC. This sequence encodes CASSAGTGFPYEQYF.